This record concerns one TCR beta chain sequence. Its specificity is unknown. The CDR3 consists of 14 residues. V was pared by 2 bases and J by 6 bases, with 11 bases between. From germline, CDR1 is SGHRS and CDR2 YFSETQ. The sample originates from a study of regulatory T cells in long-lasting Graves disease. Study-wide results and limits: Peripheral blood alone, not thyroid tissue, underwent study.

Researchers made TCR beta libraries by using iRepertoire HTBI primers and running Arm-PCR on CDR3 regions. TCRdb called the multiplex PCR reads again in MiXCR, with one record for every CDR3 protein. Of roughly 470,000 distinct CDR3 sequences in the sample, roughly 20% were seen once. Noted time point: persistent/refractory GD, antithyroid drugs over 5 years with positive TRAb. RNA isolated from PBMCs was used to make the TCR library. Roughly 10-milliliter peripheral blood samples went into EDTA tubes. The source material was peripheral blood mononuclear cells (PBMCs), sampled when the disease was refractory, from a patient treated with antithyroid drugs. The clonotype was recovered from a female donor with Graves disease. This chain connects TRBV5-1 to TRBJ2-2; no firm D call. The CDR3 sequence is CASSLIVTAGELFF. The CDR3 region has the DNA TGCGCCAGCAGCTTAATCGTAACGGCCGGGGAGCTGTTTTTT.